This T cell receptor (beta chain) was identified during a study of shared clonotypes between healthy human individuals. Replicate PCRs for sorted subsets used 200 ng DNA; this equaled 33,000 or so T cell genomes. Only in-frame clones appear in the TCRdb table, and some are missing; sequencing was by immunoSEQ multiplex PCR. The sample consists of 2 million to 3 million clones, around 90% of them appearing once. The CDR3 is made up of 16 amino acids. V was pared by 2 bases and J by 4 bases, with 3 bases of the junction left unmatched. CDR1 is MNHNY and CDR2 is SVGAGI in the germline V gene (reference sequence).

The TCR comes from a man younger than 35 in good health. Sequencing was carried out using naive CD4+ T cells sorted from blood. Subset indicated: CD45RA+ positively selected. This chain uses TRBV6-6 with TRBJ2-2, with 11 bases lining up with TRBD1. This CDR3 reads CASSYKGQGGTGELFF. DNA of the CDR3: TGTGCCAGCAGTTACAAGGGACAGGGGGGCACCGGGGAGCTGTTTTTT.